This T cell receptor (beta chain) was recovered during a study of vaccination and CD4 T cells after COVID-19. For the study at large: Six males and four females constituted the convalescent cohort, two of whom were Hispanic. Samples were taken after vaccination, a median of approximately 73 days after dose two, with a range of 14 to 241. Stimuli were overlapping spike peptide pools of SARS-CoV-2 and three common cold coronaviruses (HCoV-NL63, HCoV-OC43, HCoV-229E).

J lost 5 bases, V lost 5 bases, and 7 bases had no gene match. Germline-derived CDR1 and CDR2 are MNHEY and SMNVEV (reference sequence). The CDR3 spans 14 residues. Points on this clonotype: The antigen remains unidentified.

The Oncomine TCR Beta short-read assay sequenced DNA from cultured CD4+ T cells. TCRdb re-called the PCR reads with MiXCR, one entry per CDR3 protein. Counted here are around 13,000 distinct CDR3 sequences, over 20% occurring once; the ten biggest clones make up 13% to 15%. Treatment: approximately nine-day PBMC culture with coronavirus spike peptide pools or control peptides (ViraFEST assay). The ViraFEST method relied on peptide pools to expand antigen-specific T cells, followed by TCR sequencing. What was sequenced was cultured CD4+ T cells from blood. The TCR originated in a human donor with COVID-19. The gene calls are TRBV27 and TRBJ2-7; 9 bases align to TRBD1. CDR3: CASSHRGQWDEQYF. The CDR3 coding sequence is TGTGCCAGCAGTCACAGGGGGCAGTGGGACGAGCAGTACTTC.